This passage covers 23 T cell receptor beta chains from one sample sequenced in a study of low-dose radiotherapy and immunotherapy resistance in tumors. Time point meaning: before trial treatment. First-strand cDNA used TRAV- and TRBV-specific primers, covering alpha and beta chains. TCRs were amplified for around 21 PCR cycles with a constant-region primer and V-primer adapter. TCRdb re-called the reads with MiXCR, one entry per CDR3 protein. This sample has about 64,000 distinct CDR3 sequences, with about 30% found just once. The material was PBMCs, obtained before treatment. All receptors derive from a male donor with rectosigmoid adenocarcinoma.

This clonotype was counted ten times or more. The chain combines TRBV3-1 with TRBJ1-1, with D perhaps matching TRBD1 (5 bases). V was cut by 4 bases and J by 7 bases, with 16 bases left in between. This CDR3 comprises 14 residues. The V gene's germline CDR1 is LGHDT and CDR2 YNNKEL (reference sequence). The CDR3 bases are TGTGCCAGCAGCCCCTCCCCAGGGAGTGGTGAAGCTTTCTTT. The encoded protein is CASSPSPGSGEAFF.

This clonotype has a count of ten or more. The V gene is TRBV7-2, the J gene TRBJ1-3; TRBD1 might be the D (5 bases). V lost 3 bases and J lost 4, with 7 bases in between. CDR3 length equals 13 residues. The germline V gene encodes CDR1 SGHTA and CDR2 FQGNSA. The CDR3 DNA is TGTGCCAGCAGCTTGGGGGGAGGAAACACCATATATTTT. As protein: CASSLGGGNTIYF.

The J gene is TRBJ1-5, the V gene TRBV4-1; TRBD1 matches at 12 bases. CDR1 and CDR2 from the germline V gene are MGHRA and YSYEKL. V dropped 4 bases and J dropped 4; count of bases not matched to a gene: 11. The CDR3 has 18 amino acids. CDR3 nucleotide sequence: TGCGCCAGCAGCCCCGTAGGGACAGGGGGCCTGGGAAATCAGCCCCAGCATTTT. It translates to CASSPVGTGGLGNQPQHF.

This clonotype was observed at least ten times. The genes are TRBV5-1 and TRBJ2-7; TRBD1 matches 7 bases. V was pared by 0 bases and J by 4 bases, with 4 bases of the junction left unmatched. The length of the CDR3 is 14 residues. Germline CDR1 is SGHRS and CDR2 is YFSETQ. DNA of the CDR3: TGCGCCAGCAGCTTGGCCCCGGGACAGTACGAGCAGTACTTC. It is translated as CASSLAPGQYEQYF. The full variable domain, rest sourced from reference TRBV5-1 and TRBJ2-7, is KAGVTQTPRYLIKTRGQQVTLSCSPISGHRSVSWYQQTPGQGLQFLFEYFSETQRNKGNFPGRFSGRQFSNSRSEMNVSTLELGDSALYLCASSLAPGQYEQYFGPGTRLTVT.

The J gene is TRBJ1-5, the V gene TRBV29-1; no clear D. Germline V CDR1 and CDR2: SQVTM, ANQGSEA. The CDR3 length is 14 residues. With 5 bases removed from V and 0 bases from J, the gap between germline ends came to 11 bases. CDR3 DNA: TGCAGCGTTTCGGACGGACGTAGCAATCAGCCCCAGCATTTT. Its protein is CSVSDGRSNQPQHF.

This clonotype was seen ten or more times. One end of the junction fails to match germline, which may point to a read error. The CDR3 DNA reads as TGCGCCAGCAGCTTGGATCCGGGGTTGAACACTGAAGCTTTCTTT. Translation: CASSLDPGLNTEAFF. The chain combines TRBV5-8 with TRBJ1-1; no definite D call. CDR3 length: 15 amino acids. CDR1 and CDR2 from the germline V gene are SGHTS and YDEGEE.

A word on this clonotype: This is likely an artifact of a read error, given a far larger clone one base away. V and J are TRBV5-1 and TRBJ2-7; weak D call: TRBD2 (7 bases). Germline CDR1 reads SGHRS; CDR2 reads YFSETQ. This CDR3 comprises 13 residues. The V and J ends lost 6 bases and 7 bases respectively, with 17 bases between them. CDR3 coding DNA: TGCGCCAGCACTAGGCGGGGGCTCAATGAGCAGTACTTC. Amino acid sequence: CASTRRGLNEQYF.

In its sample, this clonotype was seen many times. The V call is TRBV7-9, the J call TRBJ2-6; possibly TRBD1 or TRBD2 for D (5 bases each). CDR1 and CDR2 (germline): SEHNR, FQNEAQ (reference sequence). V was pared by 5 bases and J by 4 bases, with 15 bases between. The CDR3 extends over 16 amino acids. CDR3 DNA: TGTGCCAGCAGCCGGGACGGCCCTTGGGGGGCCAACGTCCTGACTTTC. Translating it yields CASSRDGPWGANVLTF.

This clonotype was seen at least ten times. The chain carries TRBV9 and TRBJ2-7; 10 nucleotides agree with TRBD2. This CDR3 is 16 amino acids long. CDR1 is SGDLS, CDR2 YYNGEE, per germline. The V gene end was trimmed by 0 bases and the J gene end by 5 bases; junction bases not matched to a gene: 8. The CDR3 DNA reads TGTGCCAGCAGCGTAGGGGCTAGCGGGAGTATCGACGAGCAGTACTTC. This gives the protein CASSVGASGSIDEQYF.

This clonotype has ten or more counts. The chain couples TRBV7-9 to TRBJ2-5, with 7 bases aligning to TRBD1. Trimming at V came to 3 bases and at J to 5 bases, leaving 6 bases not matched to a gene. The CDR3 is 14 amino acids. CDR1 SEHNR and CDR2 FQNEAQ come from the germline V gene (reference sequence). The chain's CDR3 is CASSFKGAGETQYF. The CDR3 DNA follows: TGTGCCAGCAGCTTCAAGGGGGCGGGTGAGACCCAGTACTTC.

In this sample, this clonotype turned up a few times. The chain carries TRBV18 and TRBJ2-1; D is uncertain. Deletions cut 3 bases from V and 9 bases from J, with 15 bases between. This CDR3 contains 14 residues. Germline loops: CDR1 KGHSH, CDR2 LQKENI. As DNA, the CDR3 is TGTGCCAGCTCACCGCAGAATAATGGTGGTGAGCAGTTCTTC. Translated: CASSPQNNGGEQFF.

About this clonotype itself: This is likely an artifact of a read error, given a far larger clone one base away. The V and J genes are TRBV28 and TRBJ2-1; a weak D match, TRBD2 (6 bases). V lost 4 bases, J lost 10 bases, and 17 bases lay in between. From germline, CDR1 is MDHEN and CDR2 SYDVKM. This CDR3 is 14 amino acids long. The CDR3 here is CASSSAGPSYEQFF. Written as DNA, the CDR3 is TGTGCCAGCAGTTCAGCGGGCCCCTCCTACGAGCAGTTCTTC.

This clonotype was counted many times. The chain employs TRBV7-2 and TRBJ1-1, with TRBD1 identical over 7 bases. J gave up 1 base and V 4 bases, and 3 bases lay outside the gene matches. The germline V gene has CDR1 SGHTA and CDR2 FQGNSA. This CDR3 is 14 amino acids long. This CDR3 is CASSSRDRNTEAFF. The CDR3 DNA reads TGTGCCAGCAGCTCAAGGGACAGGAACACTGAAGCTTTCTTT.

Many counts were recorded for this clonotype. The V gene is TRBV28, the J gene TRBJ1-5; 9 bases fit TRBD1. CDR1 is MDHEN and CDR2 is SYDVKM in the germline V gene. The CDR3 contains 16 residues. The trim removed 3 bases at V and 5 bases at J, leaving 8 bases unmatched. The CDR3 loop reads CASSLVTGGRDQPQHF. CDR3 coding DNA: TGTGCCAGCAGTTTGGTCACAGGGGGCAGAGATCAGCCCCAGCATTTT.

This clonotype was seen repeatedly, ten times or more. The rearrangement links TRBV4-1 to TRBJ2-7, with 9 bases matching TRBD1. This CDR3 spans 15 amino acids. Germline V CDR1 and CDR2: MGHRA, YSYEKL. The junction had 8 bases not matched to a gene; V was cut back by 3 bases and J by 5 bases. CDR3 in amino acids: CASSHQQGARDEQYF. In DNA, the CDR3 is TGCGCCAGCAGCCATCAACAGGGGGCGCGGGACGAGCAGTACTTC.

The CDR3 reads CASSLNRDRAGQPQHF. In nucleotides, the CDR3 is TGTGCCAGCAGTCTAAACCGGGACAGGGCAGGCCAGCCCCAGCATTTT. The J gene is TRBJ1-5, the V gene TRBV3-1, with TRBD1 identical over 9 bases. Germline CDR1 LGHDT, CDR2 YNNKEL (reference sequence). The J segment lost 7 bases and the V segment lost 6 bases, leaving 13 bases of the junction unmatched. The CDR3 extends over 16 amino acids.

The chain uses TRBV6-6 and TRBJ2-2; TRBD2 matches 16 bases. The CDR3 has 17 residues. Germline-derived CDR1 and CDR2 are MNHNY and SVGAGI (reference sequence). V lost 7 bases to trimming and J lost 4 bases; unmatched junction nucleotides: 6. The CDR3 region is CASTGTSGRATTGELFF. CDR3 coding DNA: TGTGCCAGCACCGGGACTAGCGGGAGGGCCACCACCGGGGAGCTGTTTTTT.

This clonotype was seen many times. The rearrangement joins TRBV7-2 to TRBJ1-3; no reliable D call. Trimming took off 5 bases at V and 2 bases at J, with 19 bases between the two ends. Germline V gene data show CDR1 as SGHTA and CDR2 as FQGNSA. CDR3 length equals 17 residues. The CDR3 DNA reads TGTGCCAGCAGCCCTATCAAACCCGCAGGTGCTGGAAACACCATATATTTT. Residues: CASSPIKPAGAGNTIYF.

The V call is TRBV3-1, the J call TRBJ1-4, with a weak D call TRBD1 (5 bases). The CDR3 covers 13 residues. The ends were cut back, 3 bases at V and 8 bases at J, with 10 bases in the middle. From germline, CDR1 is LGHDT and CDR2 YNNKEL (reference sequence). CDR3 sequence: CASSHRDEEKLFF. The CDR3 nucleotides are TGTGCCAGCAGCCATCGGGACGAAGAAAAACTGTTTTTT.

Of note for this clonotype: A far larger clone is just one base off, so this is likely a read error. This chain links TRBV11-1 with TRBJ2-7; a possible D gene is TRBD2 (5 bases). The CDR3 runs to 13 residues. The ends were cut back, 6 bases at V and 7 bases at J, with 16 bases in the middle. CDR1 and CDR2 (germline): SGHAT, FQDESV (reference sequence). CDR3: CASRQDSYNEQYF. Here the CDR3 DNA reads TGTGCCAGCAGGCAGGACTCCTACAATGAGCAGTACTTC.

The chain combines TRBV6-5 with TRBJ2-1, with TRBD2 identical over 13 bases. The CDR3 consists of 21 residues. Germline V gene data show CDR1 as MNHEY and CDR2 as SVGAGI. Trimming removed 0 bases from V and 0 bases from J; junction bases left unmatched: 11. The CDR3 spells CASSYSHGPGLAGNSYNEQFF. As DNA, the CDR3 is TGTGCCAGCAGTTACTCCCACGGTCCGGGACTAGCGGGAAACTCCTACAATGAGCAGTTCTTC.

This clonotype has at least ten counts. The V and J genes are TRBV7-2 and TRBJ2-2, with D hard to call. Germline V gene sequence: CDR1 SGHTA, CDR2 FQGNSA. Trimming removed 1 base from V and 4 bases from J, with 7 bases in between. The CDR3 is 14 residues long. The CDR3 DNA reads as TGTGCCAGCAGCTTAGAGTGGGCCACCGGGGAGCTGTTTTTT. It yields the protein CASSLEWATGELFF.

This clonotype was seen ten or more times. The rearrangement uses TRBV19 and TRBJ2-1; tentatively, D is TRBD1 or TRBD2 (6 bases each). Germline V gene sequence: CDR1 LNHDA, CDR2 SQIVND (reference sequence). The CDR3 is 14 residues long. The germline V and J ends were trimmed by 4 bases and 10 bases, with 17 bases remaining between them. CDR3 region: CASSTGAGRWEQFF. The DNA for the CDR3 is TGTGCCAGTAGTACAGGGGCCGGGAGATGGGAGCAGTTCTTC.